The present TCR beta chain was sequenced within a study of CD8+ T cells in alopecia areata. This clone was counted once. It was cDNA, reverse transcribed from extracted RNA, that served as the sequencing template. Some clones are missing from TCRdb's copy, which holds only in-frame ones; the method was immunoSEQ multiplex PCR. The sample holds hundreds of thousands of clones, about 62% seen once. Trimming cost V 4 bases and J 5 bases; bases outside gene matches: 7. The V gene's germline CDR1 is SGHRS and CDR2 YFSETQ. The CDR3 consists of 14 residues. The treatment: oral pan-JAK inhibitor, 5-10 mg twice daily.

This material consisted of CD4+ T cells sorted from blood, taken at week 24, from a patient treated with tofacitinib. The TCR comes from a human donor with alopecia areata. The J gene is TRBJ2-3, the V gene TRBV5-1, with 7 bases lining up with TRBD2. The CDR3 DNA is TGCGCCAGCAGCCTGGGACTACTAGGAGATACGCAGTATTTT. This sequence encodes CASSLGLLGDTQYF.